These T cell receptor beta chains were read from a single sample in a study of cytomegalovirus exposure and HLA in healthy donors. Produced via immunoSEQ multiplex PCR; TCRdb's table is partial and in-frame only. The sample carries 90,000 to 150,000 clones, approximately 75% recorded once. Sequencing was done on a sample of PBMCs. These receptors came from a man aged 40-49 years in good health and CMV-seronegative. CDR3s leave out the opening cysteine and the closing phenylalanine or tryptophan. The size entry is marked missing in some rows and otherwise reads once, few, many or a size class.

v_call: TRBV18; clone_size: few; cdr3_aa: ASSPGLASNEQF
v_call: TRBV4-3; clone_size: .; cdr3_aa: ASSQDGTRVGSNEQF
v_call: TRBV5-4; clone_size: .; cdr3_aa: ASSSGTSGKYEQY
v_call: TRBV6-6; clone_size: .; cdr3_aa: ASSYPIGQGLYEQY
v_call: TRBV27; clone_size: .; cdr3_aa: ASSSSRSIRYGYT
v_call: TRBV28; clone_size: .; cdr3_aa: ATRTGANSGANGLT
v_call: TRBV30; clone_size: .; cdr3_aa: AWSTSYRDYEQY
v_call: TRBV4-3; clone_size: .; cdr3_aa: ASSQDRGDTQY
v_call: TRBV4-1; clone_size: .; cdr3_aa: ASSQGFGQGAGEAF
v_call: TRBV4-3; clone_size: once; cdr3_aa: ASSQVAAGGSNTIY
v_call: TRBV7-7; clone_size: .; cdr3_aa: ASSLGRDQQEAQY
v_call: TRBV4-2; clone_size: .; cdr3_aa: ASRRRLDSYEQY
v_call: TRBV25-1; clone_size: .; cdr3_aa: ASSGTYEQY
v_call: TRBV7-9; clone_size: .; cdr3_aa: ASSWGDSNQPQH
v_call: TRBV2; clone_size: .; cdr3_aa: ASSLDSVLNYGYT
v_call: TRBV28; clone_size: .; cdr3_aa: ASSPGQGSTEAF
v_call: TRBV6-6; clone_size: .; cdr3_aa: ASSPKKTSGRDEQF
v_call: TRBV6-6; clone_size: .; cdr3_aa: ASRAAEEKLF
v_call: TRBV19; clone_size: .; cdr3_aa: ASRSSSASEQF
v_call: TRBV29-1; clone_size: once; cdr3_aa: SVKDSPNTEAF
v_call: TRBV27; clone_size: .; cdr3_aa: ASSPRTGGSEKLF
v_call: TRBV19; clone_size: .; cdr3_aa: ASSIGWLAGGNEQF
v_call: TRBV5-8; clone_size: once; cdr3_aa: ASRVTGTGVY
v_call: TRBV19; clone_size: once; cdr3_aa: ASSGQSGRTEAF
v_call: TRBV7-6; clone_size: once; cdr3_aa: ASSLVQGNQPQH
v_call: TRBV30; clone_size: .; cdr3_aa: AWSVVAGALGEQF
v_call: TRBV5-1; clone_size: once; cdr3_aa: ASSVTLSGRAGTDTQY
v_call: TRBV19; clone_size: .; cdr3_aa: ASSSTGPIYGYT
v_call: TRBV7-6; clone_size: .; cdr3_aa: ASSLLGARTVGNTIY
v_call: TRBV5-4; clone_size: .; cdr3_aa: ASSPRDRDNTGELF
v_call: TRBV19; clone_size: .; cdr3_aa: ASSIRTGNSNQPQH
v_call: TRBV18; clone_size: .; cdr3_aa: ASSPQGQGYGYT
v_call: TRBV9; clone_size: few; cdr3_aa: ASSVRENEQF
v_call: TRBV30; clone_size: .; cdr3_aa: AWSVRSGVEKLF
v_call: TRBV4-2; clone_size: .; cdr3_aa: ASSQGKQGFGSPLH